A selection of T cell receptor beta chains follows, all from one sample in a study of Ad26.COV2.S vaccination and SARS-CoV-2 variants. Assay used: immunoSEQ multiplex PCR; TCRdb lists only in-frame clones, some missing. Here the sample spans over 110,000 clones, roughly 88% being singletons. This specimen consisted of peripheral blood, obtained after recovery from COVID-19. The source is a human donor who had recovered from COVID-19. CDR3s include the opening cysteine and the closing phenylalanine or tryptophan. Each record gives: clone size, CDR3 length, V gene, J gene, D gene, CDR3 DNA, CDR3 protein. D genes are given only for firm matches. The size field is filled for only some rows; it gives once, few, many or a size class.

>-|13|TRBV24-1|TRBJ2-2|-
TGTGCCACCAGAGGAAGCAACACCGGGGAGCTGTTTTTT
CATRGSNTGELFF
>few|15|TRBV28|TRBJ1-1|-
TGTGCCAGCAGTTTATTTGTGGACCCGAACACTGAAGCTTTCTTT
CASSLFVDPNTEAFF
>-|14|TRBV28|TRBJ2-1|-
TGTGCCAGCAGTGCCTCAGACGGACTCAATGAGCAGTTCTTC
CASSASDGLNEQFF
>-|15|TRBV6-5|TRBJ1-3|-
TGTGCCAGCAGTCCAGTTGCCTTCTCTGGAAACACCATATATTTT
CASSPVAFSGNTIYF
>once|16|TRBV10-3|TRBJ2-2|-
TGTGCCATCAGTGACGTGGACAACGCGAACACCGGGGAGCTGTTTTTT
CAISDVDNANTGELFF
>-|15|TRBV9|TRBJ1-1|-
TGTGCCAGCAGCGTAGATTACGGCAGGGCCACTGAAGCTTTCTTT
CASSVDYGRATEAFF
>-|16|TRBV29-1|TRBJ2-2|-
TGCAGCGCCCAAATAAGGGGGGCCATAGGCACCGGGGAGCTGTTTTTT
CSAQIRGAIGTGELFF
>-|15|TRBV15|TRBJ1-5|-
TGTGCCACCAGCAGAGAACAGGGACGGGATCAGCCCCAGCATTTT
CATSREQGRDQPQHF
>few|16|TRBV24-1|TRBJ2-3|TRBD2
TGTGCCACCAGTGATTTGCTTAGCGGGGGGGTTTGGACCTTGAATTTT
CATSDLLSGGVWTLNF
>-|13|TRBV28|TRBJ1-5|-
TGTGCCAGCCGGAGGGGAGGCAATCAGCCCCAGCATTTT
CASRRGGNQPQHF
>-|16|TRBV21-1|TRBJ2-2|-
TGTGCCAGCAGGAATGCTTCCGGGCTACCGAGGGGGGAGCTGTTTTTT
CASRNASGLPRGELFF
>-|15|TRBV7-9|TRBJ2-1|-
TGTGCCAGCAGCTTAGCGGGTATTAGATACAATGAGCAGTTCTTC
CASSLAGIRYNEQFF
>-|15|TRBV19|TRBJ1-4|-
TGTGCCAGTAGCGGATTACAGGGTACTAATGAAAAACTGTTTTTT
CASSGLQGTNEKLFF
>-|11|TRBV6-2/TRBV6-3|TRBJ2-7|-
TGTGCCAGCAGTTTTTCCTACGAGCAGTACTTC
CASSFSYEQYF
>-|17|TRBV4-3|TRBJ1-3|TRBD1
TGCGCCAGCAGCCAAGAGGGGACAGTTGAAGTCGGAAACACCATATATTTT
CASSQEGTVEVGNTIYF
>-|15|TRBV18|TRBJ1-3|TRBD1
TGTGCCAGCTCACCACAGGACAGGGGAGGAAACACCATATATTTT
CASSPQDRGGNTIYF
>-|16|TRBV16|TRBJ1-1|-
TGTGCCAGCAGCCAAGCCTTCGGGCAGACTGCCTTGATGCCTTTCTTT
CASSQAFGQTALMPFF
>-|13|TRBV24-1|TRBJ1-2|-
TGTGCCACCAGAGATCCAACCAACTATGGCTACACCTTC
CATRDPTNYGYTF
>-|15|TRBV2|TRBJ2-3|-
TGTGCCAGCAGTGATAGTGCCGCGGAAGGGTATACGCAGTATTTT
CASSDSAAEGYTQYF
>few|12|TRBV10-2|TRBJ1-6|-
TGCGCCAGCAGGGACACCACTTGGCCCCTCCACTTT
CASRDTTWPLHF
>-|14|TRBV28|TRBJ2-5|-
TGTGCCAGCTCTACGTGGCGGGGACAAGAGACCCAGTACTTC
CASSTWRGQETQYF
>-|13|TRBV12-3/TRBV12-4|TRBJ2-7|TRBD1
TGTGCCAGCAGTGTACAGGGGAACTACGAGCAGTACTTC
CASSVQGNYEQYF
>few|15|TRBV27|TRBJ2-7|TRBD1
TGTGCCAGCAGTTTAGGGACAGGGTACGACTACGAGCAGTACTTC
CASSLGTGYDYEQYF
>-|18|TRBV28|TRBJ1-1|-
TGTGCCAGAACACGCCTCGACCGGGGGGCCGGTAAGGACACTGAAGCTTTCTTT
CARTRLDRGAGKDTEAFF
>-|15|TRBV14|TRBJ2-3|-
TGTGCCAGCAGCCTAACCGGACTGCGCGGGGATACGCAGTATTTT
CASSLTGLRGDTQYF
>once|13|TRBV12-3/TRBV12-4|TRBJ2-7|TRBD1
TGTGCCAGCAGTTCGACAGGGGTGAACGAGCAGTACTTC
CASSSTGVNEQYF
>-|16|TRBV11-2|TRBJ1-1|-
TGTGCCAGCAGCTTAGCGGGTCGGGCTAGGGGCACTGAAGCTTTCTTT
CASSLAGRARGTEAFF
>-|13|TRBV10-3|TRBJ1-3|-
TGTGCCATCAGAGGAAGCTCTGGAAACACCATATATTTT
CAIRGSSGNTIYF
>once|13|TRBV30|TRBJ2-2|-
TGTGCCTGGACGCGGGGGAACACCGGGGAGCTGTTTTTT
CAWTRGNTGELFF
>-|13|TRBV6-5|TRBJ1-5|-
TGTGCCAGCAGCCCAGGGTTGAATCAGCCCCAGCATTTT
CASSPGLNQPQHF
>-|13|TRBV12-3/TRBV12-4|TRBJ1-1|TRBD1
TGTGCCACCGAAACAGGGGCGGTCGGTGAAGCTTTCTTT
CATETGAVGEAFF
>-|16|TRBV5-5|TRBJ2-3|TRBD2
TGTGCCAGCAGCTTAAGCGGGGGGGCCCTCACAGATACGCAGTATTTT
CASSLSGGALTDTQYF
>-|11|TRBV6-5|TRBJ2-3|-
TGTGCCAGCCAAACGACAGATACGCAGTATTTT
CASQTTDTQYF
>-|13|TRBV15|TRBJ2-7|-
TGTGCCACCAGCACCGTTGTGGACTACGAGCAGTACTTC
CATSTVVDYEQYF
>-|12|TRBV2|TRBJ2-1|-
TGTGCCAGCACTCCAGGCTACAATGAGCAGTTCTTC
CASTPGYNEQFF
>-|16|TRBV3-1/TRBV3-2|TRBJ2-7|-
TGTGCCAGCAGCCATACTAGGGCGGCAGGCTCCTACGAGCAGTACTTC
CASSHTRAAGSYEQYF
>-|15|TRBV27|TRBJ1-6|TRBD1
TGTGCCAGCAGTGTACAGACAGGGAGCAATTCACCCCTCCACTTT
CASSVQTGSNSPLHF
>once|15|TRBV4-3|TRBJ2-3|-
TGCGCCAGCAGGCGGACACCCGGAGGGACAGATACGCAGTATTTT
CASRRTPGGTDTQYF
>-|13|TRBV9|TRBJ1-1|-
TGTGCCAGCAGCCCTAAGACAGCCTCAGAAGCTTTCTTT
CASSPKTASEAFF
>-|14|TRBV11-2|TRBJ2-7|TRBD2
TGTGCCAGCAGCTTCCGGGGGGGTTACTACGAGCAGTACTTC
CASSFRGGYYEQYF
>-|11|TRBV7-2|TRBJ2-7|-
TGTGCCAGCAGCTTAATCTACGAGCAGTACTTC
CASSLIYEQYF
>-|13|TRBV24-1|TRBJ1-3|-
TGTGCCACCAGTGACCCGAATGGAAACACCATATATTTT
CATSDPNGNTIYF